Below are 30 T cell receptor beta chains sequenced from a single sample in a study of blood T cell repertoires in COVID-19. The protocol was immunoSEQ multiplex PCR, while the TCRdb copy is restricted to in-frame clones and leaves out a portion. The sample yields more than 250,000 clones, more than 75% seen once. Sample: peripheral blood. These receptor sequences come from a woman aged 45-65 years with acute or convalescent COVID-19.

Only a few counts were recorded for this clone. The CDR3 protein is CASSLFGTGDTNEQFF. The CDR3 DNA follows: TGTGCCAGCAGTTTATTCGGGACAGGGGATACAAATGAGCAGTTCTTC. This chain links TRBV27 with TRBJ2-1; 10 nucleotides agree with TRBD1. This CDR3 has 16 residues. V lost 1 base and J lost 7; bases outside the gene matches: 7. The germline V gene has CDR1 MNHEY and CDR2 SMNVEV (reference sequence).

This clone was detected a few times. The gene calls are TRBV30 and TRBJ1-1; 12 bases align to TRBD1. Trimming at V came to 0 bases and at J to 6 bases, leaving 5 bases not matched to a gene. CDR1 is GTSNPN, CDR2 SVGIG, per germline (reference sequence). There are 15 residues in the CDR3. The CDR3 nucleotides are TGTGCCTGGAGTGTATTGGGGACAGGGGGCCCTGAAGCTTTCTTT. Protein product: CAWSVLGTGGPEAFF.

In DNA, the CDR3 is TGTGCCAGCAGCCGGACTAGCGGGAGCTATGAGCAGTTCTTC. Protein: CASSRTSGSYEQFF. This sequence joins TRBV6-6 and TRBJ2-1, with 13 positions matching TRBD2. J was trimmed by 8 bases and V by 6 bases; bases with no gene match: 4. The CDR3 has 14 amino acids. Germline-derived CDR1 and CDR2 are MNHNY and SVGAGI (reference sequence).

The chain is built from TRBV19 and TRBJ1-2, with TRBD1 matching over 7 bases. This CDR3 spans 16 amino acids. Germline lookup yields CDR1 LNHDA and CDR2 SQIVND (reference sequence). The V gene end was trimmed by 5 bases and the J gene end by 1 base; junction bases not matched to a gene: 10. CDR3 coding DNA: TGTGCCAGTAGTCAGGGGGGCGCGAAAGTTAACTATGGCTACACCTTC. Translated, it gives CASSQGGAKVNYGYTF.

The V call is TRBV10-3, the J call TRBJ2-1, with D possibly being TRBD1 (5 bases). Germline V CDR1 and CDR2: ENHRY, SYGVKD. V lost 3 bases to trimming and J lost 6 bases, with 6 bases between them. The CDR3 length is 12 residues. CDR3 sequence (DNA): TGTGCCATCAGTGACCAGGGCAATGAGCAGTTCTTC. Amino acids: CAISDQGNEQFF.

The rearrangement uses TRBV30 and TRBJ1-2; D not resolved. CDR3 length: 14 amino acids. Germline loops: CDR1 GTSNPN, CDR2 SVGIG (reference sequence). Trimming left V 1 base short and J 6 bases short, with 15 bases between. The CDR3 loop is CAWSAGFEGNGYTF. The CDR3 DNA follows: TGTGCCTGGAGTGCGGGGTTTGAGGGAAATGGCTACACCTTC.

This chain uses TRBV6-5 with TRBJ2-3; 7 bases fit TRBD2. From germline, CDR1 is MNHEY and CDR2 SVGAGI. V shed 8 bases, J shed 2 bases, and the junction held 10 bases outside the gene matches. The CDR3 spans 15 residues. CDR3 loop: CASGGRLAVTDTQYF. Written as DNA, the CDR3 is TGTGCCAGCGGAGGGCGGCTAGCGGTCACAGATACGCAGTATTTT.

The gene calls are TRBV7-2 and TRBJ2-7; tentatively, D is TRBD2 (5 bases). Trimming pared 2 bases from V and 2 bases from J, leaving 19 bases between. Germline V gene data show CDR1 as SGHTA and CDR2 as FQGNSA. The CDR3 is 17 amino acids. The CDR3 spells CASSLSRERSNPYEQYF. As DNA, the CDR3 is TGTGCCAGCAGCTTAAGTCGTGAGCGGTCTAACCCCTACGAGCAGTACTTC.

This clone has a handful of counts. The chain links TRBV6-2 or TRBV6-3 to TRBJ1-1; D call uncertain. The germline gives CDR1 MNHEY, CDR2 SVGEGT. This CDR3 is built from 14 residues. The germline V and J ends were trimmed by 5 bases and 2 bases, with 12 bases remaining between them. The CDR3 here is CASSPTGINTEAFF. CDR3 DNA sequence: TGTGCCAGCAGTCCCACGGGGATTAACACTGAAGCTTTCTTT.

The chain links TRBV3-1 (or the pseudogene TRBV3-2) to TRBJ2-2, with a weak D call TRBD2 (6 bases). The V and J ends lost 4 bases and 3 bases respectively, with 9 bases between them. The CDR3 runs 14 residues. Germline V gene sequence: CDR1 LGHDT, CDR2 YNNKEL (reference sequence). The CDR3 spells CASSLPSDTGELFF. CDR3 coding DNA: TGTGCCAGCAGCCTGCCTAGCGACACCGGGGAGCTGTTTTTT.

V is TRBV4-2 and J is TRBJ1-4; D is possibly TRBD1 (5 bases). Trimming took off 0 bases at V and 10 bases at J, with 18 bases between the two ends. The CDR3 loop spans 16 amino acids. The germline V gene encodes CDR1 LGHNA and CDR2 YNFKEQ. CDR3 sequence: CASSQDPGQSGLKLFF. Written as DNA, the CDR3 is TGTGCCAGCAGCCAAGACCCTGGCCAGTCAGGGTTAAAACTGTTTTTT.

The V gene is TRBV18, the J gene TRBJ2-1; TRBD2 agrees at 9 bases. Trimming took 3 bases from V and 9 from J; bases not matched to a gene: 6. The CDR3 extends over 14 amino acids. The germline V gene has CDR1 KGHSH and CDR2 LQKENI. The CDR3 is CASSPAGGGLEQFF. In nucleotides, the CDR3 is TGTGCCAGCTCACCGGCGGGAGGGGGCCTTGAGCAGTTCTTC.

The rearrangement links TRBV19 to TRBJ1-5; a possible D gene is TRBD1 (6 bases). The CDR3 is 16 residues long. Germline values: CDR1 LNHDA, CDR2 SQIVND (reference sequence). The V and J ends lost 3 bases and 4 bases respectively, with 16 bases between them. The CDR3 DNA reads TGTGCCAGTAGTATTGGAGGGGGGGGTTGGAATCAGCCCCAGCATTTT. Encoded protein: CASSIGGGGWNQPQHF.

The V gene is TRBV25-1, the J gene TRBJ1-2; perhaps TRBD1 as D (5 bases). Per the germline V gene, CDR1 is MGHDK and CDR2 is SYGVNS. V dropped 1 base and J dropped 7 bases, with 16 bases sitting between them. The CDR3 is 15 residues long. In DNA, the CDR3 is TGTGCCAGCAGTGAATCGGGCGGGGGTTTTTTTGGCTACACCTTC. Protein sequence: CASSESGGGFFGYTF.

The V call is TRBV9, the J call TRBJ2-1, with TRBD2 matching over 10 bases. Unmatched junction bases numbered 6, after V lost 1 base and J lost 8 bases. Per germline, CDR1 SGDLS and CDR2 YYNGEE. This CDR3 has 15 amino acids. CDR3 region: CASSVTSGMYDEQFF. The CDR3 DNA reads as TGTGCCAGCAGCGTAACTAGCGGGATGTACGATGAGCAGTTCTTC.

This chain uses TRBV7-9 with TRBJ2-2; D is ambiguous. The CDR3 has 12 amino acids. Trimming removed 8 bases from V and 7 bases from J, with 11 bases in between. Germline assignment: CDR1 SEHNR and CDR2 FQNEAQ (reference sequence). This chain's CDR3 is CASAGYYGELFF. The DNA for the CDR3 is TGTGCCAGCGCAGGTTATTACGGGGAGCTGTTTTTT. Using reference TRBV7-9 and TRBJ2-2 for the parts outside the CDR3, the full variable domain is DTGVSQNPRHKITKRGQNVTFRCDPISEHNRLYWYRQTLGQGPEFLTYFQNEAQLEKSRLLSDRFSAERPKGSFSTLEIQRTEQGDSAMYLCASAGYYGELFFGEGSRLTVL.

The count of this clone is one. The chain carries TRBV6-2 or TRBV6-3 and TRBJ1-3; no reliable D call. The CDR3 runs 15 residues. Germline values: CDR1 MNHEY, CDR2 SVGEGT. V was cut by 5 bases and J by 0 bases, with 11 bases left in between. The CDR3 is CASSRPEGSGNTIYF. CDR3 bases: TGTGCCAGCAGTCGGCCGGAGGGCTCTGGAAACACCATATATTTT.

The chain employs TRBV5-1 and TRBJ2-5; no clear D gene. Deletions cut 4 bases from V and 7 bases from J, with 14 bases between. Germline V lookup: CDR1 SGHRS, CDR2 YFSETQ. This CDR3 has 13 amino acids. The CDR3 bases are TGCGCCAGCAGCCTGGGCCCCAGTTCGACCCAGTACTTC. It encodes CASSLGPSSTQYF. Together with reference TRBV5-1 and TRBJ2-5, the CDR3 gives the full variable domain: KAGVTQTPRYLIKTRGQQVTLSCSPISGHRSVSWYQQTPGQGLQFLFEYFSETQRNKGNFPGRFSGRQFSNSRSEMNVSTLELGDSALYLCASSLGPSSTQYFGPGTRLLVL.

This clone was found once. The gene calls are TRBV6-5 and TRBJ2-7, with D possibly being TRBD2 (5 bases). The CDR3 is 13 residues long. Trimming shortened V by 2 bases and J by 5 bases, and 10 bases separated the two germline ends. Looked up from germline, CDR1 is MNHEY and CDR2 is SVGAGI. CDR3 bases: TGTGCCAGCAGTTACGGGAGAGGTAACGAGCAGTACTTC. This encodes CASSYGRGNEQYF.

The genes are TRBV29-1 and TRBJ1-5, with 8 bases matching TRBD1. The CDR3 spans 14 residues. Germline V gene sequence: CDR1 SQVTM, CDR2 ANQGSEA. V shed 6 bases and J 0 bases; nucleotides not matched to a gene: 4. The CDR3 DNA reads as TGCAGCGTCGGGACAGGCTATAGCAATCAGCCCCAGCATTTT. Translated: CSVGTGYSNQPQHF.

This clone appeared a few times. The chain joins TRBV19 to TRBJ2-3; 12 bases line up with TRBD2. With V trimmed by 8 bases and J by 2 bases, 2 bases remained unmatched. There are 14 residues in the CDR3. Germline V lookup: CDR1 LNHDA, CDR2 SQIVND (reference sequence). The CDR3 loop reads CASRLAGDTDTQYF. CDR3 nucleotide sequence: TGTGCCAGTCGACTAGCGGGAGACACAGATACGCAGTATTTT. Drawing the rest from reference TRBV19 and TRBJ2-3, the complete variable domain is DGGITQSPKYLFRKEGQNVTLSCEQNLNHDAMYWYRQDPGQGLRLIYYSQIVNDFQKGDIAEGYSVSREKKESFPLTVTSAQKNPTAFYLCASRLAGDTDTQYFGPGTRLTVL.

The table lists this clone with a few counts. CDR3: CATREEGAGPPEAFF. CDR3 coding DNA: TGTGCCACCAGGGAAGAAGGGGCAGGACCCCCTGAAGCTTTCTTT. The J gene is TRBJ1-1, the V gene TRBV15, with D maybe TRBD1 (5 bases). Germline V gene lookup returns CDR1 LNHNV and CDR2 YYDKDF (reference sequence). CDR3 size: 15 residues. V lost 6 bases and J 6 bases, leaving 20 bases between the germline ends. Combining the CDR3 with reference TRBV15 and TRBJ1-1 gives the whole variable domain DAMVIQNPRYQVTQFGKPVTLSCSQTLNHNVMYWYQQKSSQAPKLLFHYYDKDFNNEADTPDNFQSRRPNTSFCFLDIRSPGLGDTAMYLCATREEGAGPPEAFFGQGTRLTVV.

J is TRBJ2-1 and V is TRBV5-3, with D unclear. TRBV5-3 is an ORF for which the function is uncertain. The length of the CDR3 is 14 residues. V was trimmed by 0 bases and J by 8 bases, leaving 12 bases between them. DNA for the CDR3: TGTGCCAGAAGCTTGGCGGCTAGTAGGTATGAGCAGTTCTTC. Translated, it gives CARSLAASRYEQFF.

The chain couples TRBV4-1 to TRBJ2-1, with 11 bases matching TRBD2. This CDR3 has 16 residues. V lost 4 bases, J lost 7 bases, and 9 bases stayed unmatched. CDR1 is MGHRA and CDR2 is YSYEKL in the germline V gene. CDR3 sequence: CASSLIAGGPGNEQFF. DNA for the CDR3: TGCGCCAGCAGCCTAATAGCGGGAGGGCCTGGTAATGAGCAGTTCTTC.

The chain has TRBV6-5 and TRBJ2-1; 7 nucleotides line up with TRBD2. The CDR3 totals 15 residues. Germline lookup yields CDR1 MNHEY and CDR2 SVGAGI. The trim removed 2 bases at V and 5 bases at J, leaving 6 bases unmatched. The CDR3 DNA reads TGTGCCAGCAGTTACGCTCTAGCGGAAAACAATGAGCAGTTCTTC. This translates into CASSYALAENNEQFF.

The rearrangement uses TRBV27 and TRBJ1-2, with a possible D match to TRBD1 (6 bases). Germline CDR1 is MNHEY and CDR2 is SMNVEV (reference sequence). There are 17 residues in the CDR3. Between the trimmed V and J ends, which lost 2 bases and 6 bases, there was a span of 22 bases. The CDR3 reads CASSLNGEGGGLNGYTF. As DNA, the CDR3 is TGTGCCAGCAGTTTAAACGGGGAGGGAGGGGGACTGAATGGCTACACCTTC.

This clone appeared once. The chain uses TRBV7-3 and TRBJ2-2, with no clear D. Germline-derived CDR1 and CDR2 are SGHTA and FQGTGA. The CDR3 has 12 residues. V lost 3 bases to trimming and J lost 6 bases, with 5 bases between them. The CDR3 DNA reads as TGTGCCAGCAGCTTCACGGCCGGGGAGCTGTTTTTT. Its translation is CASSFTAGELFF. Using reference TRBV7-3 and TRBJ2-2 for the parts outside the CDR3, the full variable domain is GAGVSQTPSNKVTEKGKYVELRCDPISGHTALYWYRQSLGQGPEFLIYFQGTGAADDSGLPNDRFFAVRPEGSVSTLKIQRTERGDSAVYLCASSFTAGELFFGEGSRLTVL.

The chain joins TRBV18 to TRBJ2-4, with TRBD2 matching 7 bases. Germline CDR1 KGHSH, CDR2 LQKENI. V lost 2 bases to trimming and J lost 2 bases; unmatched junction nucleotides: 3. CDR3 size: 15 residues. The CDR3 region is CASSPAGEPKNIQYF. CDR3 bases: TGTGCCAGCTCACCAGCGGGGGAACCCAAAAACATTCAGTACTTC.

V is TRBV6-2 or TRBV6-3 and J is TRBJ2-2, with 8 bases fitting TRBD1. The CDR3 loop spans 13 amino acids. Germline loops: CDR1 MNHEY, CDR2 SVGEGT. The ends lost 6 bases at V and 6 bases at J; junction bases unmatched: 3. Here the CDR3 DNA reads TGTGCCAGCAGCCGGACAGGGCCCGGGGAGCTGTTTTTT. Encoded protein: CASSRTGPGELFF.

This chain uses TRBV27 with TRBJ2-1, with D possibly TRBD2 on 8 matching bases. This CDR3 contains 15 residues. CDR1 is MNHEY and CDR2 is SMNVEV in the germline V gene (reference sequence). V gave up 8 bases and J gave up 8 bases, with 22 bases separating them. In DNA, the CDR3 is TGTGCCAGCCAGGGGGTGGGGGACGGGAGGGATGAGCAGTTCTTC. Encoded protein: CASQGVGDGRDEQFF.